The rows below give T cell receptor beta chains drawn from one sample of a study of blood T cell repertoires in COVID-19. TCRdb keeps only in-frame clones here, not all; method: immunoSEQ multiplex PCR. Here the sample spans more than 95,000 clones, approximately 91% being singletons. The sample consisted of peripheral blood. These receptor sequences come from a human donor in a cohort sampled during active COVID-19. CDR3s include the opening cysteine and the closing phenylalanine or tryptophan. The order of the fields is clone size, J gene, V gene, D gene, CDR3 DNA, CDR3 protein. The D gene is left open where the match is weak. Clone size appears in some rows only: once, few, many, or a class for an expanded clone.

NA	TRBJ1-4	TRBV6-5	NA	TGTGCCAGCAAAATAACAACTAATGAAAAACTGTTTTTT	CASKITTNEKLFF
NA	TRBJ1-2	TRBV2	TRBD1	TGTGCCAGCAGTGCAGGGGGCATCTACTATGGCTACACCTTC	CASSAGGIYYGYTF
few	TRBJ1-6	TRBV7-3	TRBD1	TGTGCCAGCAGCTTAACGACAGGGGGCGGCTCACCCCTCCACTTT	CASSLTTGGGSPLHF
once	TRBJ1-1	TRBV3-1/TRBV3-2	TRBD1	TGTGCCAGCAGCCACGCAGGGGGCGGAATGAACACTGAAGCTTTCTTT	CASSHAGGGMNTEAFF
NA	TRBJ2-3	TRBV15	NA	TGTGCCACCAGCACTGGACAGAACACAGATACGCAGTATTTT	CATSTGQNTDTQYF
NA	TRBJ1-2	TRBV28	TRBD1	TGTGCCAGCAGTTCCCCCCGACAGGGGCTAGGCGGCTACACCTTC	CASSSPRQGLGGYTF
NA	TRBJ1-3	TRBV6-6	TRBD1	TGTGCCAGCAGTTACGTCCAGGGGGCTTCTGGAAACACCATATATTTT	CASSYVQGASGNTIYF
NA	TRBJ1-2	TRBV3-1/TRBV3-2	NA	TGTGCCAGCAGCCGGGACTCAAACCTCCTTAACTATGGCTACACCTTC	CASSRDSNLLNYGYTF
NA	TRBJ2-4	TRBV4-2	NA	TGTGCCAGCAGCCAAAAACCCGAACTGGTAGCCAAAAACATTCAGTACTTC	CASSQKPELVAKNIQYF
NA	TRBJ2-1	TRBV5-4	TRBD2	TGTGCCAGCAGCTTGGGGACTAGCGGGAGCTATGAGCAGTTCTTC	CASSLGTSGSYEQFF
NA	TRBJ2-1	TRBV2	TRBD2	TGTGCCGTCGGAGGTGGGCTAGCGGGAGGGCAAGAGCAGTTCTTC	CAVGGGLAGGQEQFF
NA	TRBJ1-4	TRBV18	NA	TGTGCCAGCTCCCCTAGCCCACCGGGACTCTTTGCAACTAATGAAAAACTGTTTTTT	CASSPSPPGLFATNEKLFF
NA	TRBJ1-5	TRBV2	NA	TGTGCCAGCAGAGGAACAGCCATGAATCAGCCCCAGCATTTT	CASRGTAMNQPQHF
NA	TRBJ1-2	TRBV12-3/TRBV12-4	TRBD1	TGTGCCAGCAGTCTGGGGACAGGCGGCTACACCTTC	CASSLGTGGYTF
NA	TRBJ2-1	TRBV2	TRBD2	TGTGCCAGCACGCTTAGCGGGCCCTACAATGAGCAGTTCTTC	CASTLSGPYNEQFF
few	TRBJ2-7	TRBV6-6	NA	TGTGCCAGCGTGTCGCGGCCGAACTACGAGCAGTACTTC	CASVSRPNYEQYF